These T cell receptor beta chains were read from a single sample in a study of control samples from healthy donors and cancer patients. Here immunoSEQ multiplex PCR was the method, and the copy in TCRdb shows in-frame clones only, minus some. The sample yields about 130,000 clones, 92% seen once. The specimen was PBMCs. These receptors were collected from an elderly man with head and neck cancer. Both conserved end residues are trimmed from each CDR3.

J: TRBJ2-7
V: TRBV10-2
CDR3: ASRDLYEQY

J: TRBJ1-6
V: TRBV6-5
CDR3: ASAGQGFGSPLH

J: TRBJ2-3
V: TRBV11-2
CDR3: ASSRWVADTQY

J: TRBJ2-5
V: TRBV7-9
CDR3: ASSYLMVGLATETQY

J: TRBJ1-2
V: TRBV7-9
CDR3: ASSFATENYGYT

J: TRBJ1-5
V: TRBV2
CDR3: ASSAHRTFSNQPQH

J: TRBJ2-7
V: TRBV28
CDR3: ASSLQGSEQY

J: TRBJ2-5
V: TRBV5-6
CDR3: ASSPEGQETQY

J: TRBJ1-3
V: TRBV7-2
CDR3: ASSLVSGSSGNTIY

J: TRBJ1-6
V: TRBV30
CDR3: AWSVGTVNSPLH

J: TRBJ1-2
V: TRBV19
CDR3: ASNLRGQGVAYGYT

J: TRBJ2-5
V: TRBV5-1
CDR3: ASSLEHRETQY

J: TRBJ1-2
V: TRBV5-1
CDR3: ASSLAQGRYGYT

J: TRBJ1-1
V: TRBV18
CDR3: ASRTGLNTEAF

J: TRBJ2-7
V: TRBV7-2
CDR3: ASSLIGTSGYEQY

J: TRBJ2-1
V: TRBV7-9
CDR3: ASSLSGTHNEQF

J: TRBJ2-3
V: TRBV5-1
CDR3: ASSSQGAEDTQY

J: TRBJ1-6
V: TRBV5-1
CDR3: ASSLSTRGDNSPLH

J: TRBJ2-1
V: TRBV27
CDR3: ASSLRNEQF

J: TRBJ1-2
V: TRBV5-5
CDR3: ASSPRGGHSYGYT

J: TRBJ2-3
V: TRBV5-4
CDR3: ASKAGPSSTDTQY